The entry that follows covers one T cell receptor (beta chain) sequence. Its antigen is currently not known. Per-base qualities were not stored, and no clone one base away is much larger. The sample is drawn from a study of cytomegalovirus exposure and HLA in healthy donors listed by TCRdb under 2017. Describing the broader study: An earlier analysis of roughly 630 of the donors reported about 250 Gb of sequence data and some 120 million unique TCR beta sequences from about 179 million T cells. Roughly 300 gigabases of sequencing data and approximately 92 million unique TCR sequences made up an early release that covered 640 HLA-typed donors. Of the 300 to 500 genotyped donors, approximately 80% were placed in the genetic ancestry cluster associated with self-reported Caucasian donors. The study aimed to test whether signatures of past pathogen exposure could be identified by cataloging public T cell receptors. The T cell repertoires of around 730 subjects were profiled by immunosequencing and related to cytomegalovirus serostatus. A separate validation cohort of 100 to 150 different subjects was used in addition to the approximately 640-subject first cohort. To predict cytomegalovirus infection status, the study brought together high-throughput TCR immunosequencing, statistical association of individual TCRs with disease status, and machine learning. To study patterns of TCR occurrence, a later analysis re-analyzed previously published TCR beta repertoires from 500 to 850 donors and added high-resolution HLA genotyping. The later analysis used no new phenotypic data to find candidate immune exposures, relying instead on TCR beta sequences and their occurrence across donors. An earlier analysis of roughly 580 of the donors used high-throughput TCR beta sequencing to judge whether each TCR beta V gene segment behaved as functional or pseudogenic. Donor age, sex, ethnicity and CMV serostatus were compiled alongside the repertoire data. A later genetic analysis took genome-wide SNP genotypes for about 55% of the roughly 700 donors and used that subset as a discovery cohort. Every repertoire in the discovery cohort had been generated on one and the same sequencing platform. Class I and class II HLA loci were covered by the typing at four-digit resolution. Typing coverage varied by locus: roughly 629-630 donors for A, B, C, DRB1 and DQB1; approximately 560 for DQA1; more than 600 for DPA1; about 450 for DPB1. Several DR-DQ haplotypes were handled as single units for association and clustering because linkage in the cohort was strong. On average, around 230,000 unique TCR beta nucleotide sequences were sequenced per donor among some 430 genotyped donors of the cohort, with about 19% of those sequences being non-productive. Study-level results and caveats: Specific HLA alleles were associated with 16,951 TCR beta sequences at a false discovery rate of 0.05 in a later analysis. Presence/absence analyses assumed roughly uniform sequencing depth across donors, an assumption that may not hold. It was suggested by the authors that the approach could potentially be generalized to other disease states and immunological phenotypes. Because the 87-base-pair reads could not distinguish some IMGT-functional V segments, including TRBV6-2 and TRBV6-3, those segments were excluded. Most TCR sequences were observed very rarely across donors, whereas some public TCRs were present in many individuals. In a later analysis, HLA-associated TCR beta chains showed more clonal expansion and lower generation probabilities than non-associated chains that were equally common. Several of the top co-occurrence clusters appeared to be linked to parvovirus B19, influenza, CMV and Epstein-Barr virus, according to a later analysis. CMV serostatus was the only immune exposure information available for the cohort. Linkage disequilibrium might explain the correlated functional status among segregating V segments, but an unknown experimental factor could not be ruled out. In an earlier analysis of some 500 of the donors, most TCR beta V segments were observed in productive rearrangements about 87% or about 30% of the time, broadly matching IMGT annotations. In a later analysis, the rate of TCR association differed among HLA loci, with DRB1 alleles having the most associated TCRs and HLA-C alleles having the fewest. Only TCR beta chains were sequenced in this cohort, and the absence of alpha or paired-chain data limited detectable features. In a later analysis, most CMV-associated TCR beta chains were found to appear HLA-restricted, with HLA associations seemingly driven largely by CMV exposure. Cytomegalovirus status was reported to be diagnosed by the classifier with high specificity and sensitivity in both the original and validation cohorts. In a later genetic analysis, fewer N-insertions in productive TCRs were reported among donors in an Asian-associated ancestry cluster than the approximately 710-donor mean. In vitro tests confirmed that a few of the cytomegalovirus-associated TCR beta chains recognize cytomegalovirus antigens. HLA typing was unavailable for some donors at each locus, so association tests used only the typed subset. The earlier analysis of a few hundred of the donors excluded some 15 rarely observed V segments, including chromosome 9 orphons, because counts were too low. A further reported finding was that TCR beta sequences accurately predicted the HLA-A and HLA-B alleles for most subjects in the first cohort. When HLA alleles, especially DR and DQ, strongly co-occurred, attributing TCR associations to individual alleles was difficult. The sequencing pipeline was judged likely to have produced a cluster of highly shared sequence variants as a technical artifact. V-gene and J-gene trimming of TCR beta chains was associated with a missense DCLRE1C variant in a later genetic analysis, and the association was replicated in an independent cohort. In the study, about 150 TCR beta chains were listed as associated with cytomegalovirus.

Libraries came from the immunoSEQ multiplex PCR assay. For the multiplex PCR, a mixture combining 60 forward primers for TCR Vbeta segments and 13 reverse primers for TCR Jbeta segments was used. The CDR3 region of rearranged TCR beta genes was amplified from genomic DNA by a multiplex PCR assay. The amplified TCR beta libraries were sequenced on the Illumina HiSeq System as 87-base-pair reads. In the source study's methods: A later analysis counted about 80 million unique TCR beta chains across the 666 repertoires, and some 11 million of these chains were shared by at least two donors. To remove PCR and sequencing errors, raw reads were error-corrected and collapsed into unique sequences using a nearest-neighbor algorithm that merged closely related sequences. Alignment of CDR3 sequences to IMGT reference sequences was used to assign V, D and J gene segments. For a sequence to be retained, a match of at least six nucleotides was required to both a V gene segment and a J gene segment. A rearrangement was called productive if the CDR3 had no stop codons and remained in frame with V and J, and every other rearrangement was called non-productive. Following IMGT convention, CDR3 was defined as the stretch from the second conserved V-encoded cysteine up to the conserved J-encoded phenylalanine. Sequences without an unambiguous match to a single V gene segment were excluded from the earlier analysis of approximately 560 of the donors. In an earlier analysis of about 590 of the donors, a V segment was called functional when productive rearrangements were above 56.7%, and segregating when the standard deviation between donors exceeded 5%. A statistical classification framework was developed to diagnose cytomegalovirus status using the catalog of TCR beta chain sequences. In a later analysis, TCR nucleotide sequences were compared against IMGT/GENE-DB human TR gene sequences so that V and J genes could be assigned. In a later analysis, CDR3 sequences and most-parsimonious VDJ recombination scenarios were assigned using the TCRdist pipeline. In a later analysis, each TCR beta chain was defined by its CDR3 amino acid sequence together with its V-gene family, and reads lacking a unique V-gene family were excluded. As a way to deal with suspected cross-contamination and a sequencing artifact, a later analysis dropped approximately 570 nucleotide sequences that were highly shared and had low generation probability. In a later analysis, a clonal expansion index was calculated for each public chain from normalized within-repertoire ranks of inferred template counts. In a later analysis, generation probabilities were computed using a VDJ recombination model fitted to out-of-frame rearrangements, and the results were checked against IGoR. Hypergeometric tests were used in a later analysis to score TCR-TCR, TCR-HLA and TCR-CMV co-occurrence, with a repertoire-size bias correction applied to the TCR pairs. A later analysis estimated false discovery rates by permuting HLA or CMV assignments 20 times. In a later analysis, co-occurring TCRs were grouped using DBSCAN, with TCRdist sequence similarity added in when clustering inside HLA-allele-positive subsets. Repertoires with fewer than 30,000 or more than 120,000 public chains were left out of co-occurrence clustering, as were four to six repertoires with anomalous nucleotide sharing. Imported from immuneACCESS, the table was reduced by TCRdb to in-frame sequences with V and J called. These copies leave out some clones; in studies compared against another copy, an unresolved V gene accounts for under half, and the cause of the remainder is not known. That table gives V, J and clone size, and the DNA gave D and trimming. The sample table holds 100,000 to 150,000 clones, of which approximately 17% were seen once. Approximately 2.9% of the sample is held by the ten biggest clonotypes.

Trimming takes 2 bases from V and 6 bases from J, and the germline ends sit 7 bases apart. Reading the germline V gene (reference sequence) gives CDR1 GTSNPN and CDR2 SVGIG. The CDR3 measures 12 amino acids from cysteine to phenylalanine. The entry retains the CDR3 DNA only, 36 bases that are in frame from base 1. The cohort consisted of 666 healthy bone marrow donors. All cohort members were sampled while nominally healthy, although unrecorded immune exposures were likely present. The donor tested CMV seropositive, placing the donor among the 289 seropositive members of the cohort. A peripheral blood sample was provided by each donor, and peripheral blood mononuclear cells were used for TCR beta sequencing. The Qiagen DNeasy Blood Extraction Kit was used to extract genomic DNA from the blood cell samples.

This TCR was recovered from a female donor in good health and CMV-seropositive. The chain links TRBV30 with TRBJ2-2, with the D gene not clear enough to name. Specimen: PBMCs. The sequenced DNA is TGTGCCTGGAGTAAGATAGCCGGGGAGCTGTTTTTT. This gives the protein CAWSKIAGELFF.